This TCR beta chain was retrieved from a study of T cells after yellow fever vaccination. Study details: Low-cell-number fractions underwent preparation using SMART-Seq v4 Ultra Low Input.

Whole-study findings and limits: Post-booster repertoires again held most primary-vaccination clones (about 96% CD4, about 90% CD8). Contaminating bulk clonotypes could be abundant in FACS-sorted repertoires.

The TCR cDNA carried a universal primer site and UMIs from 5'RACE template switching. TCRdb re-derived calls from the 5' RACE reads in MiXCR, one entry per CDR3 protein. This table has a few hundred thousand distinct CDR3 sequences, approximately 16% appearing once. This clonotype has just a few counts. What it recognizes is unknown. This receptor was identified in a man in his late teens or twenties who received the YFV17D yellow fever vaccine. The sample in question was PBMCs, obtained 5 days after the first yellow fever vaccination.

The CDR3 region is CASSLDGQLWAFF. The CDR3 nucleotides read TGTGCCAGCAGTTTAGATGGACAGTTGTGGGCTTTCTTT. The V and J genes are TRBV12-3 or TRBV12-4 and TRBJ1-1; possible D gene TRBD1, 6 bases. This CDR3 is 13 amino acids long. Trimming took off 1 base at V and 11 bases at J, with 14 bases between the two ends.